This is a list of T cell receptor beta chains from one sample in a study of metastatic and nonmetastatic thyroid tumors. With MiXCR, TCRdb reprocessed the PCR reads. The sample gives 8,500 to 10,000 clones, around 29% of which show up once; around a fifth is in the top ten. Sequencing was carried out using tumor tissue. Receptors originate from a female donor with papillary thyroid cancer or a benign thyroid nodule (not recorded which). Some clones in this sample may be carry-over from other donors' samples. Each CDR3 is given without its conserved first and last residue. The D gene is left open where the match is weak.

v_call d_call cdr3_aa
TRBV2 - ASRRTVQETQY
TRBV6-2/TRBV6-3 TRBD1 ASSRGQHTGELF
TRBV6-5 - ASSYFRGELF
TRBV5-1 - ASSLGPGSSNQPQH
TRBV6-2/TRBV6-3 TRBD2 ASRTGTRGEQY
TRBV2 TRBD1 ASSRQGPIQPQH
TRBV6-2/TRBV6-3 - ASSYGRTYEQY
TRBV27 TRBD2 ASSIGLAGVETQY
TRBV6-2/TRBV6-3 - ASSYSRTLSSYNSPLH
TRBV18 TRBD2 ASSPGTSYNEQF
TRBV7-3 TRBD2 ASSRWGLAGVSFPYNEQF
TRBV11-3 - ASSLGSVDTQY
TRBV6-2/TRBV6-3 - ASSYRETGTEAF
TRBV2 - ASSDSGNEQY
TRBV28 TRBD2 ASSRSGTSSYEQY
TRBV10-3 - AISVEDGTDTQY
TRBV28 - AISLVRGAGDTEAF
TRBV28 - ASSKESGRNYGYT
TRBV5-8 - ASTLGGNTEAF
TRBV11-3 - ASSPAGTWRGELF
TRBV28 - ASSPPGEGPKNTGELF
TRBV5-1 - ASSRGNTIY
TRBV30 TRBD1 AWDAGTGRQETQY
TRBV11-1 - ASSLVKGTTINQPQH
TRBV9 - ASSRGVSQY
TRBV28 - ASSGSYTDSSYEQY
TRBV6-2/TRBV6-3 TRBD2 ASSYYDWAGGPGEQF
TRBV19 - ASSIAFEQF
TRBV5-8 TRBD2 ASSSAGGADTQY
TRBV7-9 - ASSPEGYGYT